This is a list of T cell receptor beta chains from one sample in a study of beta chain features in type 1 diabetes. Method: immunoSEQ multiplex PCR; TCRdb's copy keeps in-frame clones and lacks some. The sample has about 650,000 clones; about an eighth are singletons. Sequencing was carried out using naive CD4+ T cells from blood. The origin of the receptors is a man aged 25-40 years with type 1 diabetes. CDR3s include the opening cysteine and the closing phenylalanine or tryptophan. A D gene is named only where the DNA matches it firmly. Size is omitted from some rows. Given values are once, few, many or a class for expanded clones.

CDR3aa: CASSDRDRGRRGYTF; CDR3nt: TGTGCCAGCAGTGACCGGGACAGGGGGCGGCGTGGCTACACCTTC; v_gene: TRBV2; d_gene: TRBD1; abundance: few; j_gene: TRBJ1-2
CDR3aa: CASSVSTGGNTGELFF; CDR3nt: TGCGCCAGCAGCGTCTCGACAGGAGGAAACACCGGGGAGCTGTTTTTT; v_gene: TRBV5-1; d_gene: .; abundance: .; j_gene: TRBJ2-2
CDR3aa: CAWNKQGGGQETQYF; CDR3nt: TGTGCCTGGAACAAACAGGGAGGTGGGCAAGAGACCCAGTACTTC; v_gene: TRBV30; d_gene: .; abundance: few; j_gene: TRBJ2-5
CDR3aa: CASSFSGSQTYEQYF; CDR3nt: TGTGCCAGCAGCTTCTCGGGATCTCAGACCTACGAGCAGTACTTC; v_gene: TRBV11-3; d_gene: .; abundance: .; j_gene: TRBJ2-7
CDR3aa: CASSLVVAGSETQYF; CDR3nt: TGTGCCAGCAGCTTGGTAGTAGCGGGGTCAGAGACCCAGTACTTC; v_gene: TRBV5-6; d_gene: TRBD2; abundance: .; j_gene: TRBJ2-5
CDR3aa: CASSPHRGTEKLFF; CDR3nt: TGTGCCAGCAGCCCACACAGGGGTACGGAAAAACTGTTTTTT; v_gene: TRBV11-2; d_gene: TRBD1; abundance: few; j_gene: TRBJ1-4
CDR3aa: CASSSGQGADTQYF; CDR3nt: TGCGCCAGCAGCTCCGGACAGGGGGCAGATACGCAGTATTTT; v_gene: TRBV5-1; d_gene: TRBD1; abundance: few; j_gene: TRBJ2-3
CDR3aa: CASSLDYKPTNEKLFF; CDR3nt: TGTGCCAGCAGCTTAGATTATAAACCGACTAATGAAAAACTGTTTTTT; v_gene: TRBV7-8; d_gene: .; abundance: few; j_gene: TRBJ1-4
CDR3aa: CASSPGFGDQPQHF; CDR3nt: TGTGCCAGCAGCCCCGGGTTCGGAGATCAGCCCCAGCATTTT; v_gene: TRBV7-9; d_gene: .; abundance: .; j_gene: TRBJ1-5
CDR3aa: CASSSWGGISLEQFF; CDR3nt: TGTGCCAGCAGCTCGTGGGGGGGCATTAGTCTTGAGCAGTTCTTC; v_gene: TRBV7-2; d_gene: .; abundance: few; j_gene: TRBJ2-1
CDR3aa: CASSEVGRLFEQYF; CDR3nt: TGTGCCAGCAGTGAAGTAGGACGGCTCTTCGAGCAGTACTTC; v_gene: TRBV2; d_gene: .; abundance: few; j_gene: TRBJ2-7
CDR3aa: CACGSLSNEQFF; CDR3nt: TGTGCCTGCGGGAGTTTGAGCAATGAGCAGTTCTTC; v_gene: TRBV30; d_gene: .; abundance: .; j_gene: TRBJ2-1
CDR3aa: CASSSQGGNQPQHF; CDR3nt: TGTGCCAGCAGCTCACAGGGAGGCAATCAGCCCCAGCATTTT; v_gene: TRBV7-6; d_gene: .; abundance: few; j_gene: TRBJ1-5
CDR3aa: CASVQNSNQPQHF; CDR3nt: TGTGCCAGCGTTCAGAATAGCAATCAGCCCCAGCATTTT; v_gene: TRBV2; d_gene: .; abundance: .; j_gene: TRBJ1-5
CDR3aa: CASSRRGTDPFYEQYF; CDR3nt: TGCGCCAGCAGCCGGAGGGGGACAGACCCCTTCTACGAGCAGTACTTC; v_gene: TRBV4-1; d_gene: .; abundance: .; j_gene: TRBJ2-7
CDR3aa: CASSKTDRGYEQYF; CDR3nt: TGTGCCAGCAGCAAGACGGACAGGGGCTACGAGCAGTACTTC; v_gene: TRBV7-8; d_gene: TRBD1; abundance: .; j_gene: TRBJ2-7
CDR3aa: CASSPRPRNNEQFF; CDR3nt: TGTGCCAGCAGTCCTCGCCCTAGAAACAATGAGCAGTTCTTC; v_gene: TRBV28; d_gene: .; abundance: .; j_gene: TRBJ2-1
CDR3aa: CASSRPSGGSTDTQYF; CDR3nt: TGTGCCAGCAGCCGACCCAGCGGGGGAAGCACAGATACGCAGTATTTT; v_gene: TRBV4-2; d_gene: TRBD2; abundance: few; j_gene: TRBJ2-3
CDR3aa: CASSLVQGAKGYTF; CDR3nt: TGTGCCAGCAGCTTAGTTCAGGGGGCGAAGGGCTACACCTTC; v_gene: TRBV7-9; d_gene: TRBD1; abundance: .; j_gene: TRBJ1-2
CDR3aa: CASSLKTGDYGYTF; CDR3nt: TGCGCCAGCAGCCTAAAAACAGGTGACTATGGCTACACCTTC; v_gene: TRBV4-3; d_gene: .; abundance: .; j_gene: TRBJ1-2
CDR3aa: CASSSTGRKLFF; CDR3nt: TGTGCCAGCAGTTCGACAGGGCGAAAACTGTTTTTT; v_gene: TRBV28; d_gene: TRBD1; abundance: .; j_gene: TRBJ1-4
CDR3aa: CASSWGTDPNQPQHF; CDR3nt: TGTGCCAGCAGCTGGGGGACGGATCCGAATCAGCCCCAGCATTTT; v_gene: TRBV5-4; d_gene: .; abundance: .; j_gene: TRBJ1-5
CDR3aa: CARSEYQTGDYEQYF; CDR3nt: TGTGCCAGAAGTGAATATCAGACAGGGGACTACGAGCAGTACTTC; v_gene: TRBV25-1; d_gene: TRBD1; abundance: few; j_gene: TRBJ2-7
CDR3aa: CASSWTATNEKLFF; CDR3nt: TGTGCCAGCAGCTGGACAGCAACTAATGAAAAACTGTTTTTT; v_gene: TRBV7-8; d_gene: .; abundance: .; j_gene: TRBJ1-4
CDR3aa: CASSPDRENTEAFF; CDR3nt: TGTGCCAGCAGCCCCGACAGGGAGAACACTGAAGCTTTCTTT; v_gene: TRBV7-8; d_gene: TRBD1; abundance: .; j_gene: TRBJ1-1
CDR3aa: CASSPLTGTYGYTF; CDR3nt: TGCGCCAGCAGCCCGTTGACAGGAACCTATGGCTACACCTTC; v_gene: TRBV4-3; d_gene: .; abundance: .; j_gene: TRBJ1-2
CDR3aa: CASSAQDRGDGYTF; CDR3nt: TGTGCCAGCAGCGCCCAGGACAGGGGAGACGGCTACACCTTC; v_gene: TRBV9; d_gene: TRBD1; abundance: .; j_gene: TRBJ1-2
CDR3aa: CASSDGAGLTDTQYF; CDR3nt: TGTGCCAGCAGTGATGGGGCAGGGCTCACAGATACGCAGTATTTT; v_gene: TRBV2; d_gene: .; abundance: .; j_gene: TRBJ2-3
CDR3aa: CASSRGGQGNQPQHF; CDR3nt: TGTGCCAGCAGTCGGGGGGGACAGGGGAATCAGCCCCAGCATTTT; v_gene: TRBV6-5; d_gene: TRBD1; abundance: .; j_gene: TRBJ1-5
CDR3aa: CASSPNFRVWGYGYTF; CDR3nt: TGCGCCAGCAGCCCGAACTTTAGGGTTTGGGGATATGGCTACACCTTC; v_gene: TRBV4-1; d_gene: .; abundance: .; j_gene: TRBJ1-2
CDR3aa: CASSSLAGTTYEQYF; CDR3nt: TGCGCCAGCAGCTCCCTAGCGGGGACCACCTACGAGCAGTACTTC; v_gene: TRBV5-1; d_gene: TRBD2; abundance: once; j_gene: TRBJ2-7
CDR3aa: CASTVSGTVPNQPQHF; CDR3nt: TGTGCCAGTACGGTGAGTGGTACAGTTCCTAATCAGCCCCAGCATTTT; v_gene: TRBV19; d_gene: .; abundance: .; j_gene: TRBJ1-5
CDR3aa: CASSSTGPGYTF; CDR3nt: TGTGCCAGCAGCTCTACAGGGCCGGGCTACACCTTC; v_gene: TRBV7-9; d_gene: .; abundance: .; j_gene: TRBJ1-2
CDR3aa: CASSYSYRMNTGELFF; CDR3nt: TGTGCCAGCAGTTACTCTTACAGGATGAACACCGGGGAGCTGTTTTTT; v_gene: TRBV6-6; d_gene: .; abundance: .; j_gene: TRBJ2-2